This T cell receptor beta chain was captured by sequencing in a study of OX40 agonist ivuxolimab in advanced cancers. Autoimmune disease history or systemic immunosuppression barred patients. Here immunoSEQ multiplex PCR was the method, and the copy in TCRdb shows in-frame clones only, minus some. This table holds about 58,000 clones, 91% found once. Germline CDR1 and CDR2: SGHRS and YFSETQ. Between the trimmed V and J ends, which lost 4 bases and 2 bases, there was a span of 6 bases. The CDR3 totals 12 residues. On this clone itself: Antigen: not known.

The study, taken as a whole, reports: Clonal expansion from baseline to week 6 occurred in both CD4+ and CD8+ T cells.

The V gene is TRBV5-1, the J gene TRBJ1-1; D gene ambiguous. The source of this sequence is an adult with an advanced solid tumor such as melanoma, head and neck, liver or kidney cancer. Sequencing used CD4+ or CD8+ T cells sorted from blood, obtained in a trial of the OX40 agonist ivuxolimab. The DNA for the CDR3 is TGCGCCAGCAGCGAGATAAACACTGAAGCTTTCTTT. Residues: CASSEINTEAFF.